Below are 10 T cell receptor beta chains sequenced from a single sample in a study of cytomegalovirus exposure and HLA in healthy donors. PCR employed 60 Vbeta and 13 Jbeta primers. Repertoires were generated with immunoSEQ multiplex PCR, while TCRdb's copy carries only in-frame clones and drops some. The table has 100,000 to 150,000 clones, around three fifths seen once. Input material: PBMCs. Receptors were obtained from a woman aged 40 to 50 in good health and CMV-seronegative.

The chain has TRBV6-1 and TRBJ1-5, with 8 bases that match TRBD1. This CDR3 region has 14 residues. The ends lost 7 bases at V and 3 bases at J; junction bases unmatched: 5. From germline, CDR1 is MNHNS and CDR2 SASEGT. The CDR3 is CASNDRGSNQPQHF. The CDR3 nucleotides read TGTGCCAGCAACGACAGGGGATCCAATCAGCCCCAGCATTTT.

CDR3 protein: CASSASGTGGNEQFF. The CDR3, as DNA: TGTGCCAGCAGCGCTTCCGGGACAGGGGGCAATGAGCAGTTCTTC. J is TRBJ2-1 and V is TRBV7-3; 11 positions match TRBD1. V trimming: 5 bases; J trimming: 6 bases; junction bases outside the gene matches: 6. The CDR3 length is 15 residues. Germline CDR1 and CDR2: SGHTA and FQGTGA.

The V call is TRBV4-3, the J call TRBJ1-5; perhaps TRBD1 as D (6 bases). The CDR3 covers 15 residues. Between the trimmed V and J ends, which lost 0 bases and 5 bases, there was a span of 11 bases. The germline V gene encodes CDR1 LGHNA and CDR2 YSLEER. CDR3: CASSQEGQRDQPQHF. The DNA of the CDR3 is TGCGCCAGCAGCCAAGAAGGACAGAGGGATCAGCCCCAGCATTTT.

The V and J genes are TRBV18 and TRBJ2-5; weak D call: TRBD1 (5 bases). The germline gives CDR1 KGHSH, CDR2 LQKENI. Trimming left V 3 bases short and J 2 bases short, with 10 bases between. The CDR3 covers 14 residues. The DNA for the CDR3 is TGTGCCAGCTCACCCGTACGGACACAAGAGACCCAGTACTTC. It translates to CASSPVRTQETQYF.

This chain joins TRBV6-6 and TRBJ2-1, with TRBD2 identical over 9 bases. CDR1 is MNHNY, CDR2 SVGAGI, per germline (reference sequence). This CDR3 has 15 amino acids. Trimming cost V 0 bases and J 6 bases; bases outside gene matches: 3. Here the CDR3 reads CASSYSSGGFNEQFF. CDR3 DNA sequence: TGTGCCAGCAGTTACTCTAGCGGGGGCTTCAATGAGCAGTTCTTC.

The chain carries TRBV5-1 and TRBJ2-7; 7 bases fit TRBD1. In germline, CDR1 is SGHRS, CDR2 YFSETQ. With V trimmed by 3 bases and J by 1 base, 4 bases remained unmatched. The CDR3 loop spans 14 amino acids. This chain's CDR3 is CASSYGQASYEQYF. The CDR3 bases are TGCGCCAGCAGCTATGGACAGGCTTCCTACGAGCAGTACTTC.

The rearrangement links TRBV7-2 to TRBJ1-1, with a possible D match to TRBD1 (6 bases). V was cut by 2 bases and J by 1 base, with 11 bases left in between. CDR3 length equals 15 residues. CDR1 and CDR2 (germline): SGHTA, FQGNSA. In DNA, the CDR3 is TGTGCCAGCAGCTTATCCACCAGGGGGAACACTGAAGCTTTCTTT. It translates to CASSLSTRGNTEAFF.

The V call is TRBV7-9, the J call TRBJ1-5; 9 positions match TRBD1. This CDR3 comprises 14 residues. Germline V lookup: CDR1 SEHNR, CDR2 FQNEAQ (reference sequence). J lost 10 bases, V lost 5 bases, and 9 bases had no gene match. CDR3 in amino acids: CASSLDRGEEPQHF. The CDR3 region has the DNA TGTGCCAGCAGCCTCGACAGGGGGGAGGAACCCCAGCATTTT.

This clone has more than one count but fewer than ten. The genes are TRBV27 and TRBJ1-5; D remains unclear. The germline gives CDR1 MNHEY, CDR2 SMNVEV (reference sequence). V lost 3 bases, J lost 4 bases, and 7 bases lay in between. This CDR3 is 13 amino acids long. DNA for the CDR3: TGTGCCAGCAGTTTTGCGTCGAATCAGCCCCAGCATTTT. Protein product: CASSFASNQPQHF.

V is TRBV11-3 and J is TRBJ1-1, with TRBD1 matching 7 bases. With 4 bases clipped from V and 5 bases from J, the junction kept 4 bases outside the gene matches. In germline, CDR1 is SGHNT, CDR2 YENEEA. The CDR3 has 13 residues. The CDR3 loop is CASSSEQGTEAFF. The CDR3 DNA reads as TGTGCCAGCAGCTCCGAACAGGGGACTGAAGCTTTCTTT. Full variable domain (rest looked up from reference TRBV11-3 and TRBJ1-1): EAGVVQSPRYKIIEKKQPVAFWCNPISGHNTLYWYLQNLGQGPELLIRYENEEAVDDSQLPKDRFSAERLKGVDSTLKIQPAELGDSAVYLCASSSEQGTEAFFGQGTRLTVV.